One and the same sample provided the 5 T cell receptor beta chains below, sequenced in a study of shared clonotypes between healthy human individuals (TCRdb year 2020). CD8 naive samples were CD45RO-negative cells positively selected for CCR7, giving a CD45RA+CCR7+ population that excluded TemRA cells. Receptors were amplified or captured by the immunoSEQ multiplex PCR assay. TCRdb stores this immuneACCESS table with in-frame sequences only. Part of the clones is absent; in the studies checked, under half of the shortfall reflects unresolved V genes, and no reason is known for the rest. The sample profile shows 800,000 to 950,000 clones; about 97% of them were found once. The ten largest clones capture around 0.25% of the sample. Sequencing was done on a sample of naive CD8+ T cells sorted from blood. The label giving this sample's cell subset or site can be read as: CD45RA+CCR7+. These receptors originate from a man aged 25-45 years in good health.

The CDR3 is CASSPGTYPYLQYF. The CDR3 DNA sequence: TGTGCCAGCAGCCCCGGGACCTACCCATACCTGCAGTACTTC. The V gene is TRBV7-9, the J gene TRBJ2-7; D might be TRBD1 or TRBD2, each matching 5 bases. V gave up 5 bases and J gave up 9 bases, with 20 bases separating them. Germline CDR1 reads SEHNR; CDR2 reads FQNEAQ (reference sequence). The CDR3 extends over 14 amino acids. Full variable domain (outside the CDR3, taken from reference TRBV7-9 and TRBJ2-7): DTGVSQNPRHKITKRGQNVTFRCDPISEHNRLYWYRQTLGQGPEFLTYFQNEAQLEKSRLLSDRFSAERPKGSFSTLEIQRTEQGDSAMYLCASSPGTYPYLQYFGPGTRLTVT.

V usage is TRBV11-2 and J usage is TRBJ1-2, with TRBD1 identical over 8 bases. This CDR3 has 14 amino acids. Germline V gives CDR1 SGHAT, CDR2 FQNNGV. The V and J ends lost 6 bases and 8 bases, in that order; junction bases with no gene match: 11. CDR3 nucleotides: TGTGCCAGCAGGTCGGACTGGACAGGGAAGGGCTACACCTTC. Translation gives CASRSDWTGKGYTF.

This sequence joins TRBV5-6 and TRBJ2-3, with 7 bases lining up with TRBD1. The germline CDR1 and CDR2 sequences are SGHDT and YYEEEE. The CDR3 totals 16 residues. V trimming: 4 bases; J trimming: 0 bases; junction bases outside the gene matches: 8. The chain's CDR3 is CASSRWHRGSTDTQYF. As DNA, the CDR3 is TGTGCCAGCAGCAGATGGCACAGGGGTAGCACAGATACGCAGTATTTT. Combining the CDR3 with reference TRBV5-6 and TRBJ2-3 gives the whole variable domain DAGVTQSPTHLIKTRGQQVTLRCSPKSGHDTVSWYQQALGQGPQFIFQYYEEEERQRGNFPDRFSGHQFPNYSSELNVNALLLGDSALYLCASSRWHRGSTDTQYFGPGTRLTVL.

The rearrangement links TRBV29-1 to TRBJ2-1; D is unresolved. This CDR3 contains 11 residues. CDR1 is SQVTM and CDR2 is ANQGSEA in the germline V gene. The V and J ends lost 3 bases and 4 bases respectively, with 4 bases between them. The CDR3 DNA sequence: TGCAGCGTTGAGATGTACAATGAGCAGTTCTTC. Amino acid sequence: CSVEMYNEQFF.

The chain carries TRBV7-3 and TRBJ2-1; TRBD2 agrees at 7 bases. The CDR3 loop spans 18 amino acids. The J segment lost 6 bases and the V segment lost 6 bases, leaving 20 bases of the junction unmatched. Germline CDR1 reads SGHTA; CDR2 reads FQGTGA. The CDR3 here is CASSEGLTGLAEGNEQFF. As DNA, the CDR3 is TGTGCCAGCAGTGAGGGACTTACTGGCCTAGCGGAGGGCAATGAGCAGTTCTTC.